A selection of T cell receptor beta chains follows, all from one sample in a study of CD8+ T cells in alopecia areata. The method was immunoSEQ multiplex PCR; TCRdb's version includes in-frame clones alone and lacks a portion of them. The table records about 250,000 clones, 45% to 70% of them present only once. The specimen was CD4+ T cells sorted from blood, collected at approximately week 51, from a patient treated with tofacitinib. The receptors shown here come from a human donor with alopecia areata. Both conserved end residues are part of each CDR3. D genes are given only for firm matches. Rows may omit the clone size; those that give it use once, few, many or a size class.

.	TRBV30	TRBJ2-5	.	CAWTKNRGGETQYF	TGTGCCTGGACCAAGAATAGAGGCGGAGAGACCCAGTACTTC
.	TRBV2	TRBJ1-2	once	CATAGTFADYGYTF	TGTGCCACCGCGGGGACCTTCGCTGACTATGGCTACACCTTC
TRBD1	TRBV7-9	TRBJ1-3	.	CASSFGTAVHTIYF	TGTGCCAGCAGCTTCGGGACAGCGGTTCACACCATATATTTT
.	TRBV30	TRBJ1-5	.	CAWSVSRTSSPQHF	TGTGCCTGGAGTGTATCCAGGACCTCTTCGCCCCAGCATTTT
.	TRBV29-1	TRBJ2-5	once	CSVEQDSLQETQYF	TGCAGCGTTGAACAGGACTCCCTCCAAGAGACCCAGTACTTC
.	TRBV30	TRBJ1-2	.	CAWSLDYGYTF	TGTGCCTGGAGTCTAGACTATGGCTACACCTTC
TRBD1	TRBV5-1	TRBJ2-7	.	CASSGTGSRSYEQYF	TGCGCCAGCAGCGGGACAGGGTCCCGCTCCTACGAGCAGTACTTC
.	TRBV7-8	TRBJ1-6	.	CASREDSSYNSPLHF	TGTGCCAGCCGCGAGGACAGCTCCTATAATTCACCCCTCCACTTT
.	TRBV6-5	TRBJ1-3	.	CASRLLSGNTIYF	TGTGCCAGCAGATTGCTCTCTGGAAACACCATATATTTT
.	TRBV2	TRBJ2-1	.	CASSADAFEQFF	TGTGCCAGCAGCGCGGACGCCTTTGAGCAGTTCTTC
.	TRBV30	TRBJ1-3	.	CAWSKDRRLSGNTIYF	TGTGCCTGGTCTAAGGACAGAAGACTCTCTGGAAACACCATATATTTT
.	TRBV25-1	TRBJ2-4	few	CASSEWGKNIQYF	TGTGCCAGCAGTGAATGGGGGAAAAACATTCAGTACTTC
.	TRBV4-3	TRBJ2-1	.	CASSQAPLHNEQFF	TGCGCCAGCAGCCAGGCTCCCCTTCACAATGAGCAGTTCTTC
.	TRBV9	TRBJ1-2	.	CASSVEVGNYGYTF	TGTGCCAGCAGCGTAGAGGTGGGGAACTATGGCTACACCTTC
TRBD1	TRBV30	TRBJ1-2	few	CAWSARTGFGYTF	TGTGCCTGGAGTGCCCGGACAGGGTTCGGCTACACCTTC
TRBD2	TRBV29-1	TRBJ2-5	few	CSVRTSAETQYF	TGCAGCGTTAGGACTAGTGCAGAGACCCAGTACTTC
.	TRBV6-5	TRBJ1-4	.	CASSEGGKLFF	TGTGCCAGCAGTGAAGGCGGGAAACTGTTTTTT
.	TRBV18	TRBJ1-2	.	CASSPTGPTYGYTF	TGTGCCAGCTCACCAACAGGGCCCACCTATGGCTACACCTTC
TRBD1	TRBV6-1	TRBJ2-1	few	CASSVRPRTGPHEQFF	TGTGCCAGCAGTGTCCGCCCGCGGACAGGGCCCCATGAGCAGTTCTTC
.	TRBV18	TRBJ1-2	.	CASSPPRGYGYTF	TGTGCCAGCTCACCACCGAGGGGTTATGGCTACACCTTC
.	TRBV20-1	TRBJ1-2	.	CSARGPLGYTF	TGCAGTGCTAGGGGACCCCTCGGCTACACCTTC
.	TRBV7-9	TRBJ2-3	few	CASSSLDTQYF	TGTGCCAGCAGCTCCCTGGATACGCAGTATTTT
.	TRBV7-9	TRBJ2-5	.	CASSQDSQETQYF	TGTGCCAGCAGCCAGGACAGCCAAGAGACCCAGTACTTC
.	TRBV29-1	TRBJ2-7	.	CSVVTAPALYEQYF	TGCAGCGTTGTTACGGCACCGGCCCTGTACGAGCAGTACTTC
TRBD1	TRBV5-1	TRBJ1-5	.	CASSRAGGHQPQHF	TGCGCCAGCAGCAGGGCAGGGGGACATCAGCCCCAGCATTTT
.	TRBV29-1	TRBJ2-7	few	CSVTVAYEQYF	TGCAGCGTGACGGTCGCCTACGAGCAGTACTTC
.	TRBV15	TRBJ2-5	.	CATSIRETQYF	TGTGCCACCAGCATCAGAGAGACCCAGTACTTC
TRBD1	TRBV18	TRBJ1-6	few	CASSPLTGSNSPLHF	TGTGCCAGCTCACCGCTGACAGGGTCGAATTCACCCCTCCACTTT
.	TRBV5-1	TRBJ2-3	.	CASSFSGSNTDTQYF	TGCGCCAGCAGCTTTAGCGGCTCAAACACAGATACGCAGTATTTT
.	TRBV4-2	TRBJ2-3	.	CASSPNRQPGTQYF	TGTGCCAGCAGCCCCAACCGGCAGCCCGGTACGCAGTATTTT
.	TRBV5-6	TRBJ1-6	few	CASSDTRNSPLHF	TGTGCCAGCAGCGACACCCGGAATTCACCCCTCCACTTT
.	TRBV7-7	TRBJ2-5	.	CASSLAPTSQETQYF	TGTGCTAGCAGCTTAGCGCCGACTAGCCAAGAGACCCAGTACTTC
.	TRBV30	TRBJ1-5	.	CAWSGTAVITPQHF	TGTGCCTGGAGTGGGACGGCTGTTATCACGCCCCAGCATTTT
.	TRBV9	TRBJ2-5	.	CASSVARTSSETQYF	TGTGCCAGCAGCGTAGCTAGGACGTCCAGTGAGACCCAGTACTTC
.	TRBV2	TRBJ1-5	few	CASTGRGSNQPQHF	TGTGCCAGCACTGGCAGGGGTAGCAATCAGCCCCAGCATTTT
.	TRBV6-5	TRBJ2-2	.	CASSYGGVSTGELFF	TGTGCCAGCAGTTACGGGGGCGTAAGCACCGGGGAGCTGTTTTTT
.	TRBV9	TRBJ1-1	.	CASSVVDSLLALNTEAFF	TGTGCCAGCAGCGTAGTAGACAGCCTCTTAGCCCTTAACACTGAAGCTTTCTTT
TRBD1	TRBV27	TRBJ1-5	.	CATSSGQGIYNQPQHF	TGTGCCACCTCGTCGGGACAGGGAATTTACAATCAGCCCCAGCATTTT
.	TRBV21-1	TRBJ2-6	.	CASSRRGYGNPQSGANVLTF	TGTGCCAGCAGCAGAAGGGGGTACGGAAACCCTCAATCTGGGGCCAACGTCCTGACTTTC
.	TRBV5-4	TRBJ2-5	few	CASSLGRAGLGQETQYF	TGTGCCAGCAGCTTGGGTAGGGCAGGCCTTGGGCAAGAGACCCAGTACTTC
.	TRBV4-1	TRBJ1-3	few	CASSQPRGALRNTIYF	TGCGCCAGCAGCCAGCCCCGTGGGGCCCTTCGGAACACCATATATTTT
TRBD2	TRBV4-3	TRBJ2-5	.	CASSHGERGAQETQYF	TGCGCCAGCAGCCATGGAGAGCGGGGGGCCCAAGAGACCCAGTACTTC
.	TRBV6-6	TRBJ1-1	.	CASSYYTEAFF	TGTGCCAGCAGTTACTACACTGAAGCTTTCTTT
TRBD2	TRBV5-1	TRBJ2-7	few	CASSLAGRYEQYF	TGCGCCAGCAGCTTGGCCGGGAGGTACGAGCAGTACTTC
TRBD1	TRBV30	TRBJ2-1	.	CAWRQTGGNEQFF	TGTGCCTGGAGACAGACAGGGGGCAATGAGCAGTTCTTC
.	TRBV29-1	TRBJ1-2	.	CSVAFTGRGYTF	TGCAGCGTTGCCTTTACAGGGCGCGGCTACACCTTC
.	TRBV4-1	TRBJ2-7	few	CASSQDLYYEQYF	TGCGCCAGCAGCCAAGATCTTTACTACGAGCAGTACTTC
.	TRBV7-2	TRBJ1-1	many	CASSSRSTEAFF	TGTGCCAGCAGCTCCCGTAGTACTGAAGCTTTCTTT
.	TRBV6-1	TRBJ2-1	.	CASRTGGRSYNEQFF	TGTGCCAGCCGGACTGGTGGTAGATCCTACAATGAGCAGTTCTTC
TRBD1	TRBV7-2	TRBJ1-6	.	CASSLQGVLNSPLHF	TGTGCCAGCAGCTTACAGGGGGTTCTTAATTCACCCCTCCACTTT
.	TRBV7-9	TRBJ1-5	few	CASSFGGGIRNQPQHF	TGTGCCAGCAGCTTTGGGGGCGGAATTCGAAATCAGCCCCAGCATTTT
.	TRBV27	TRBJ2-7	.	CASSLQAPYEQYF	TGTGCCAGCAGTCTGCAGGCACCCTACGAGCAGTACTTC
.	TRBV4-3	TRBJ1-2	.	CASSQRTANYGYTF	TGCGCCAGCAGCCAACGGACGGCGAACTATGGCTACACCTTC
.	TRBV30	TRBJ1-5	.	CAWSVGLLGQPQHF	TGTGCCTGGAGTGTAGGCCTCTTGGGTCAGCCCCAGCATTTT
.	TRBV30	TRBJ2-2	.	CACHRDWTGELFF	TGTGCCTGCCACCGGGATTGGACCGGGGAGCTGTTTTTT
.	TRBV11-3	TRBJ2-1	few	CASSSGGRNEQFF	TGTGCCAGCAGCTCTGGCGGGCGGAATGAGCAGTTCTTC
.	TRBV10-3	TRBJ1-2	few	CAIRGRDYGYTF	TGTGCCATCAGAGGACGGGACTATGGCTACACCTTC
.	TRBV5-1	TRBJ2-4	few	CASSPQGENIQYF	TGCGCCAGCAGCCCACAGGGAGAAAACATTCAGTACTTC
TRBD1	TRBV27	TRBJ2-7	.	CASSLPGGLNEQYF	TGTGCCAGCAGTTTACCAGGGGGCCTGAACGAGCAGTACTTC
.	TRBV30	TRBJ1-6	.	CAWAEGSFAPLHF	TGTGCCTGGGCCGAGGGGTCTTTCGCCCCCCTCCACTTT